The sequence of this T cell receptor (beta chain) was determined in a study of blood T cell repertoires in COVID-19. At the level of the study: Acute and convalescent COVID-19 specimens originated in the United States, Italy and Spain.

This CDR3 region has 12 residues. Trimming shortened V by 3 bases and J by 7 bases, and 11 bases separated the two germline ends. The germline CDR1 and CDR2 sequences are SGDLS and YYNGEE. Assay: immunoSEQ multiplex PCR; the TCRdb copy retains only in-frame clones and omits some. The sample lists around 210,000 clones; roughly 85% were seen once. Recruited during active infection, patients (from Seattle) were subsequently followed longitudinally. Sequencing was performed on peripheral blood. V is TRBV9 and J is TRBJ2-7; D uncertain. The source is a man aged 45-60 years with COVID-19, enrolled during active disease. CDR3 bases: TGTGCCAGCAGCGATCTAATTCATGAGCAGTACTTC. Its translation: CASSDLIHEQYF.